The 31 T cell receptor beta chains presented below share a single source sample, sequenced in a study of OX40 agonist ivuxolimab in advanced cancers. Method: immunoSEQ multiplex PCR; TCRdb's copy keeps in-frame clones and lacks some. Among 95,000 to 150,000 clones listed, approximately 92% were seen once. This specimen was CD4+ or CD8+ T cells sorted from blood, taken in a trial of the OX40 agonist ivuxolimab. Every receptor here comes from an adult with an advanced solid tumor such as melanoma, head and neck, liver or kidney cancer.

This chain joins TRBV30 and TRBJ2-5; no firm D call. V was trimmed by 3 bases and J by 3 bases, leaving 8 bases between them. The germline gives CDR1 GTSNPN, CDR2 SVGIG (reference sequence). The CDR3 totals 12 residues. CDR3 nucleotide sequence: TGTGCCTGGAGCCCCTCTGAAGAGACCCAGTACTTC. It specifies CAWSPSEETQYF.

V gene TRBV19 combines with J gene TRBJ1-5; 10 positions agree with TRBD1. Germline-derived CDR1 and CDR2 are LNHDA and SQIVND (reference sequence). Trimming removed 8 bases from V and 5 bases from J; junction bases left unmatched: 0. The CDR3 is made up of 12 amino acids. DNA for the CDR3: TGTGCCAGTGGGACAGGGGATCAGCCCCAGCATTTT. This encodes CASGTGDQPQHF.

The J gene is TRBJ1-5, the V gene TRBV9; D is unresolved. The CDR3 has 13 amino acids. Between the trimmed V and J ends, which lost 1 base and 5 bases, there was a span of 7 bases. Germline V gene data show CDR1 as SGDLS and CDR2 as YYNGEE. CDR3 sequence (DNA): TGTGCCAGCAGCGTAAGTGGGTATCAGCCCCAGCATTTT. Its protein product is CASSVSGYQPQHF.

The chain employs TRBV29-1 and TRBJ1-2, with TRBD1 as a possible D gene (5 bases). The V end lost 5 bases, the J end lost 6 bases, and 16 bases lay between the germline ends. The CDR3 has 13 residues. Germline loops: CDR1 SQVTM, CDR2 ANQGSEA. CDR3: CSVQGSPGHGYTF. The CDR3 DNA sequence: TGCAGCGTTCAGGGCAGCCCAGGCCATGGCTACACCTTC.

The chain carries TRBV9 and TRBJ1-1; D not resolved. The germline V gene encodes CDR1 SGDLS and CDR2 YYNGEE. Trimming pared 0 bases from V and 0 bases from J, leaving 15 bases between. This CDR3 region has 17 residues. CDR3 residues: CASSVGLLSSMNTEAFF. The CDR3 DNA is TGTGCCAGCAGCGTAGGGCTGCTATCAAGCATGAACACTGAAGCTTTCTTT.

The gene calls are TRBV5-1 and TRBJ1-5, with D maybe TRBD1 (5 bases). Trimming shortened V by 1 base and J by 1 base, and 12 bases separated the two germline ends. Germline V gene data show CDR1 as SGHRS and CDR2 as YFSETQ. The CDR3 contains 16 residues. The chain's CDR3 is CASSLWGYESNQPQHF. The DNA for the CDR3 is TGCGCCAGCAGCTTGTGGGGGTACGAGAGCAATCAGCCCCAGCATTTT.

The chain uses TRBV2 and TRBJ2-5; D ambiguous. The V gene's germline CDR1 is SNHLY and CDR2 FYNNEI. V lost 4 bases, J lost 3 bases, and 9 bases lay in between. CDR3 length: 13 amino acids. In DNA form, the CDR3 reads TGTGCCAGCAGTGTTGACCCAAAAGAGACCCAGTACTTC. It encodes CASSVDPKETQYF.

The V gene is TRBV5-1, the J gene TRBJ2-6; D gene ambiguous. V was shortened by 0 bases and J by 0 bases, with 7 bases between the two germline ends. The CDR3 has 16 amino acids. CDR1 and CDR2 (germline): SGHRS, YFSETQ. The CDR3 here is CASSLGPVSGANVLTF. The DNA of the CDR3 is TGCGCCAGCAGCTTGGGCCCAGTCTCTGGGGCCAACGTCCTGACTTTC. The full variable domain, its missing parts supplied by reference TRBV5-1 and TRBJ2-6, is KAGVTQTPRYLIKTRGQQVTLSCSPISGHRSVSWYQQTPGQGLQFLFEYFSETQRNKGNFPGRFSGRQFSNSRSEMNVSTLELGDSALYLCASSLGPVSGANVLTFGAGSRLTVL.

The V gene is TRBV28, the J gene TRBJ2-7; D perhaps matches TRBD1 (5 bases). The CDR3 is 12 amino acids. With 3 bases removed from V and 6 bases from J, the gap between germline ends came to 9 bases. The germline V gene encodes CDR1 MDHEN and CDR2 SYDVKM. The CDR3 DNA reads as TGTGCCAGCAGTTTGAAAGGGGTCGAGCAGTACTTC. Protein product: CASSLKGVEQYF.

The chain couples TRBV4-2 to TRBJ2-2; TRBD1 matches at 9 bases. The germline V gene encodes CDR1 LGHNA and CDR2 YNFKEQ. The CDR3 covers 17 residues. V gave up 1 base and J gave up 4 bases; unmatched junction bases: 7. CDR3: CASSQVGTGSGTGELFF. CDR3 nucleotide sequence: TGTGCCAGCAGCCAAGTAGGGACAGGGTCGGGCACCGGGGAGCTGTTTTTT.

The gene calls are TRBV6-6 and TRBJ2-5, with 9 bases matching TRBD1. The CDR3 extends over 15 amino acids. Germline lookup yields CDR1 MNHNY and CDR2 SVGAGI (reference sequence). Trimming removed 6 bases from V and 5 bases from J; junction bases left unmatched: 10. The CDR3 coding sequence is TGTGCCAGCAGCTACAGGGGGCCCGGCGGGGAGACCCAGTACTTC. This codes for CASSYRGPGGETQYF.

V and J are TRBV9 and TRBJ2-7, with 9 bases that match TRBD1. This CDR3 region has 10 residues. CDR1 SGDLS and CDR2 YYNGEE come from the germline V gene. J gave up 13 bases and V 3 bases, and 2 bases lay outside the gene matches. CDR3 nucleotide sequence: TGTGCCAGCAGCGGGGACAGGGTTTACTTC. Residues: CASSGDRVYF.

The V call is TRBV11-2, the J call TRBJ1-4, with D perhaps TRBD1 (5 bases). This CDR3 spans 15 amino acids. Trimming took off 0 bases at V and 8 bases at J, with 13 bases between the two ends. Germline V lookup: CDR1 SGHAT, CDR2 FQNNGV. In DNA, the CDR3 is TGTGCCAGCAGCTTAGATTCGAGGGGAGGGGAAAAACTGTTTTTT. Its protein product is CASSLDSRGGEKLFF.

The chain uses TRBV9 and TRBJ1-2; tentative D call: TRBD1 (5 bases). Germline V gives CDR1 SGDLS, CDR2 YYNGEE. Trimming pared 0 bases from V and 4 bases from J, leaving 22 bases between. There are 18 residues in the CDR3. CDR3 protein: CASSVADDSAALGYGYTF. In DNA, the CDR3 is TGTGCCAGCAGCGTAGCTGACGACAGCGCGGCCCTAGGCTATGGCTACACCTTC.

This clone was seen a single time. The genes are TRBV7-3 and TRBJ1-1, with D possibly matching TRBD1 (5 bases). The CDR3 runs to 14 residues. Germline lookup yields CDR1 SGHTA and CDR2 FQGTGA. V was trimmed by 7 bases and J by 3 bases, leaving 15 bases between them. CDR3 sequence: CASKSYRSHTEAFF. The DNA for the CDR3 is TGTGCCAGCAAAAGCTACAGGTCTCACACTGAAGCTTTCTTT.

This clone was found a few times. The V and J genes are TRBV11-1 and TRBJ2-1, with 10 bases matching TRBD2. V dropped 2 bases and J dropped 7; count of bases not matched to a gene: 14. Germline CDR1 and CDR2: SGHAT and FQDESV (reference sequence). The CDR3 consists of 18 residues. The CDR3 loop is CASSLMGAASGSVNEQFF. CDR3 DNA sequence: TGTGCCAGCAGCTTAATGGGTGCAGCTAGCGGGAGTGTGAATGAGCAGTTCTTC.

This chain uses TRBV18 with TRBJ1-1; D gene unclear. The V end was cut by 4 bases, the J end by 2 bases, with 14 bases between. The CDR3 covers 15 residues. CDR1 KGHSH and CDR2 LQKENI come from the germline V gene. The CDR3: CASSRVGRPNTEAFF. The CDR3 DNA follows: TGTGCCAGCTCACGCGTCGGGAGGCCTAACACTGAAGCTTTCTTT.

V is TRBV14 and J is TRBJ2-7; D remains unclear. The ends were cut back, 2 bases at V and 4 bases at J, with 15 bases in the middle. Germline CDR1 SGHDN, CDR2 FVKESK. The CDR3 runs to 15 residues. DNA for the CDR3: TGTGCCAGCAGCCAATTCTTCGGCGCAATTTACGAGCAGTACTTC. Translation: CASSQFFGAIYEQYF.

The chain uses TRBV7-9 and TRBJ2-3; D ambiguous. CDR1 SEHNR and CDR2 FQNEAQ come from the germline V gene (reference sequence). Trimming stripped 0 bases from V and 3 bases from J, with 10 bases between. This CDR3 has 15 residues. CDR3 protein: CASSLAGLGTDTQYF. The CDR3 DNA is TGTGCCAGCAGCTTAGCGGGCTTGGGGACAGATACGCAGTATTTT.

The chain couples TRBV11-2 to TRBJ1-4; weak D call: TRBD1 (5 bases). The V gene's germline CDR1 is SGHAT and CDR2 FQNNGV. The CDR3 totals 15 residues. V lost 0 bases, J lost 5 bases, and 10 bases lay in between. CDR3 loop: CASSLEGQPNEKLFF. The CDR3 DNA is TGTGCCAGCAGCTTAGAGGGGCAGCCCAATGAAAAACTGTTTTTT.

V gene TRBV5-1 combines with J gene TRBJ2-5; unclear D gene. With 3 bases removed from V and 3 bases from J, the gap between germline ends came to 3 bases. Germline values: CDR1 SGHRS, CDR2 YFSETQ. This CDR3 is 11 amino acids long. The CDR3 DNA reads as TGCGCCAGCAGCTATGAAGAGACCCAGTACTTC. This translates into CASSYEETQYF.

The chain has TRBV14 and TRBJ2-2, with TRBD2 matching 13 bases. Germline CDR1 is SGHDN and CDR2 is FVKESK. The V segment lost 3 bases and the J segment 5 bases; nucleotides outside the gene matches: 0. CDR3 length: 15 amino acids. CDR3 sequence (DNA): TGTGCCAGCAGCCAGACTAGCGGGAGGACCGGGGAGCTGTTTTTT. The encoded protein is CASSQTSGRTGELFF.

This chain links TRBV30 with TRBJ1-3; unclear D gene. V lost 2 bases to trimming and J lost 5 bases, with 16 bases between them. Germline lookup yields CDR1 GTSNPN and CDR2 SVGIG (reference sequence). The CDR3 contains 15 residues. CDR3 residues: CAWSFPPEARNTIYF. The CDR3 coding sequence is TGTGCCTGGAGTTTCCCCCCCGAGGCAAGAAACACCATATATTTT.

The J gene is TRBJ1-6, the V gene TRBV30, with a weak D call TRBD1 (5 bases). V lost 0 bases, J lost 7 bases, and 10 bases lay in between. The V gene's germline CDR1 is GTSNPN and CDR2 SVGIG (reference sequence). The CDR3 contains 14 residues. CDR3 loop: CAWSVTRENSPLHF. The CDR3 DNA reads TGTGCCTGGAGTGTTACCAGGGAGAATTCACCCCTCCACTTT.

The rearrangement joins TRBV19 to TRBJ1-4; unclear D gene. This CDR3 has 14 amino acids. The germline gives CDR1 LNHDA, CDR2 SQIVND (reference sequence). V was shortened by 7 bases and J by 0 bases, with 9 bases between the two germline ends. CDR3 nucleotides: TGTGCCAGTACGACGGCAACAACTAATGAAAAACTGTTTTTT. This encodes CASTTATTNEKLFF.

The chain links TRBV19 to TRBJ1-2; D is ambiguous. The CDR3 covers 13 residues. The germline V and J ends were trimmed by 8 bases and 1 base, with 11 bases remaining between them. Germline CDR1 LNHDA, CDR2 SQIVND (reference sequence). As DNA, the CDR3 is TGTGCCAGTGCACCGACATATAACTATGGCTACACCTTC. It codes for CASAPTYNYGYTF.

The chain has TRBV5-6 and TRBJ1-1; a weak D match, TRBD1 (6 bases). V was pared by 1 base and J by 2 bases, with 9 bases between. CDR3 size: 14 residues. CDR1 is SGHDT and CDR2 is YYEEEE in the germline V gene. Here the CDR3 DNA reads TGTGCCAGCAGCTTGCCGACAGGTAACACTGAAGCTTTCTTT. Translation: CASSLPTGNTEAFF.

CDR3 nucleotide sequence: TGTGCCACCAGCAGAGCACAGGGGGCGAACTACGAGCAGTACTTC. Protein sequence: CATSRAQGANYEQYF. The gene calls are TRBV15 and TRBJ2-7, with TRBD1 matching 9 bases. Germline V gene lookup returns CDR1 LNHNV and CDR2 YYDKDF (reference sequence). The CDR3 is 15 residues long. Trimming cost V 1 base and J 3 bases; bases outside gene matches: 4.

V and J are TRBV6-5 and TRBJ1-2, with 10 bases aligning to TRBD1. The CDR3 has 16 amino acids. The V and J ends lost 2 bases and 7 bases, in that order; junction bases with no gene match: 10. The germline CDR1 and CDR2 sequences are MNHEY and SVGAGI. In DNA form, the CDR3 reads TGTGCCAGCAGTTACGCCATGACAGGGGGCGAGGTTGGCTACACCTTC. This sequence encodes CASSYAMTGGEVGYTF.

This clone has only one observation. V usage is TRBV10-3 and J usage is TRBJ1-1; D possibly corresponds to TRBD1 (6 bases). Trimming left V 3 bases short and J 5 bases short, with 13 bases between. Germline assignment: CDR1 ENHRY and CDR2 SYGVKD. The CDR3 covers 14 residues. The CDR3 bases are TGTGCCATCAGTGAAGTTGGGGGGGCGACTGAAGCTTTCTTT. Translating gives CAISEVGGATEAFF.

The rearrangement links TRBV5-1 to TRBJ2-5, with 8 bases that match TRBD2. The CDR3 is 16 amino acids. The germline gives CDR1 SGHRS, CDR2 YFSETQ. V shed 4 bases and J 0 bases; nucleotides not matched to a gene: 8. CDR3 loop: CASSPGIAGYQETQYF. The CDR3 coding sequence is TGCGCCAGCAGCCCCGGGATAGCGGGGTACCAAGAGACCCAGTACTTC.